This TCR beta chain was sequenced for a study of Ad26.COV2.S vaccination and SARS-CoV-2 variants. Treatment: around 19 received Ad26.COV2.S at low or high dose, single or two shots; about 5 received placebo; per-sample allocation not given. The investigators took samples on day 63 after the first vaccine or placebo injection. V shed 7 bases and J 0 bases; nucleotides not matched to a gene: 2. The CDR3 loop spans 13 amino acids. CDR1 is MNHEY, CDR2 SMNVEV, per germline (reference sequence). Libraries were prepared by immunoSEQ multiplex PCR; TCRdb keeps only in-frame clonotypes and omits some of them. The sample records 380,000 or so clones, roughly 90% being singletons.

The chain combines TRBV27 with TRBJ2-5; 7 nucleotides agree with TRBD1. This specimen was peripheral blood, taken in a trial of Ad26.COV2.S vaccine versus placebo. This TCR was recovered from a person between 18 and 65 years old who received the Ad26.COV2.S COVID-19 vaccine or a placebo. CDR3 sequence: CASMDRNQETQYF. Here the CDR3 DNA reads TGTGCCAGCATGGACAGGAACCAAGAGACCCAGTACTTC.